The 23 T cell receptor beta chains presented below share a single source sample, sequenced in a study of T cell repertoires in cytomegalovirus infection. Each CDR3 protein gets one entry after TCRdb re-called the reads with MiXCR. The sample has roughly 500,000 distinct CDR3 sequences; about 15% are singletons. The sequencing sample was made of CD8+ T cells from PBMCs. The receptors were sampled from a human donor in good health (CMV status not recorded). Some clones in this sample may be carry-over from other donors' samples.

In this sample, this clonotype turned up a few times. This rearrangement joins TRBV9 to TRBJ2-1, with D perhaps matching TRBD2 (5 bases). The CDR3 totals 13 residues. V lost 0 bases, J lost 12 bases, and 13 bases lay in between. Germline V CDR1 and CDR2: SGDLS, YYNGEE. DNA for the CDR3: TGTGCCAGCAGCGTAGCTGCCGGGGATGGGCAGTTCTTC. It specifies CASSVAAGDGQFF.

This clonotype was found a few times. The chain recombines TRBV5-1 with TRBJ1-4; D remains ambiguous. In germline, CDR1 is SGHRS, CDR2 YFSETQ. CDR3 length equals 14 residues. V was trimmed by 2 bases and J by 6 bases, leaving 11 bases between them. Here the CDR3 reads CASSFGKMDEKLFF. CDR3 sequence (DNA): TGCGCCAGCAGCTTTGGGAAGATGGATGAAAAACTGTTTTTT. Full variable domain (outside the CDR3, taken from reference TRBV5-1 and TRBJ1-4): KAGVTQTPRYLIKTRGQQVTLSCSPISGHRSVSWYQQTPGQGLQFLFEYFSETQRNKGNFPGRFSGRQFSNSRSEMNVSTLELGDSALYLCASSFGKMDEKLFFGSGTQLSVL.

This clonotype was picked up many times. The rearrangement links TRBV12-3 or TRBV12-4 to TRBJ1-2, with 11 bases lining up with TRBD1. The length of the CDR3 is 14 residues. The junction had 4 bases not matched to a gene; V was cut back by 7 bases and J by 3 bases. CDR3 loop: CASTGTGGYYGYTF. DNA for the CDR3: TGTGCCAGCACGGGGACAGGGGGATACTATGGCTACACCTTC.

Many counts were recorded for this clonotype. V is TRBV11-2 and J is TRBJ2-3, with 9 bases identical to TRBD1. Unmatched junction bases numbered 14, after V lost 10 bases and J lost 0 bases. In germline, CDR1 is SGHAT, CDR2 FQNNGV. The CDR3 covers 17 residues. The CDR3 DNA follows: TGTGCCACCCAAGCCTGGACAGGGGAATTCAGCACAGATACGCAGTATTTT. The encoded protein is CATQAWTGEFSTDTQYF.

The rearrangement links TRBV12-3 or TRBV12-4 to TRBJ2-2, with D maybe TRBD2 (6 bases). The CDR3 length is 15 residues. Trimming removed 3 bases from V and 6 bases from J, with 14 bases in between. As DNA, the CDR3 is TGTGCCAGCAGTTTGAGCGGGTTGGGAGCCGGGGAGCTGTTTTTT. This translates into CASSLSGLGAGELFF.

This clonotype was seen at least ten times. The V gene is TRBV7-3, the J gene TRBJ2-3; TRBD2 agrees at 8 bases. V lost 3 bases to trimming and J lost 0 bases; unmatched junction nucleotides: 11. The CDR3 runs 18 residues. From germline, CDR1 is SGHTA and CDR2 FQGTGA. The CDR3 DNA is TGTGCCAGCAGCTTTACCGGACTAGCCGAAACTAGCACAGATACGCAGTATTTT. Translated: CASSFTGLAETSTDTQYF.

The chain uses TRBV5-8 and TRBJ2-1, with 7 bases matching TRBD1. The CDR3 is 14 amino acids. Trimming at V came to 7 bases and at J to 4 bases, leaving 8 bases not matched to a gene. Looked up from germline, CDR1 is SGHTS and CDR2 is YDEGEE. The CDR3 region has the DNA TGTGCCAGCGGCCCCGGGACAGTATACAATGAGCAGTTCTTC. This translates into CASGPGTVYNEQFF.

This chain uses TRBV6-1 with TRBJ1-1, with 7 bases that match TRBD1. With V trimmed by 2 bases and J by 11 bases, 14 bases remained unmatched. The germline V gene encodes CDR1 MNHNS and CDR2 SASEGT. This CDR3 comprises 15 residues. This CDR3 is CASSEPSTGAVWAFF. In DNA, the CDR3 is TGTGCCAGCAGTGAACCCTCAACAGGGGCCGTATGGGCTTTCTTT.

The V gene is TRBV14, the J gene TRBJ2-7, with D perhaps being TRBD1 or TRBD2 (5 bases each). V was shortened by 3 bases and J by 3 bases, with 21 bases between the two germline ends. CDR3 length: 17 residues. Germline V CDR1 and CDR2: SGHDN, FVKESK. The DNA of the CDR3 is TGTGCCAGCAGCCAGGCCAGGGTTCCGGGAAGCTACTACGAGCAGTACTTC. This codes for CASSQARVPGSYYEQYF.

Only a few counts were recorded for this clonotype. The chain recombines TRBV14 with TRBJ2-1; 8 bases align to TRBD2. After removal of 4 bases from V and 7 bases from J, the junction contained 6 bases not matched to a gene. Germline V gives CDR1 SGHDN, CDR2 FVKESK. The CDR3 has 14 residues. The CDR3 DNA follows: TGTGCCAGCAGCCCGGAGCGGGGGTGGAATGAGCAGTTCTTC. Translating it yields CASSPERGWNEQFF.

The gene calls are TRBV28 and TRBJ1-3; 7 nucleotides agree with TRBD1. CDR1 and CDR2 (germline): MDHEN, SYDVKM. With V trimmed by 10 bases and J by 4 bases, 10 bases remained unmatched. The CDR3 runs 14 residues. CDR3 DNA sequence: TGTGCCACTGGGGAGGGGGCCTTGGGAAACACCATATATTTT. Translated: CATGEGALGNTIYF.

The chain couples TRBV5-4 to TRBJ1-1, with a tentative D call TRBD1 (6 bases). Germline CDR1 SGHNT, CDR2 YYREEE (reference sequence). This CDR3 has 15 residues. V lost 4 bases, J lost 0 bases, and 13 bases lay in between. CDR3 sequence: CASSHWTELNTEAFF. The CDR3, as DNA: TGTGCCAGCAGCCACTGGACAGAACTGAACACTGAAGCTTTCTTT.

In its sample, this clonotype was seen many times. V gene TRBV19 combines with J gene TRBJ1-1; a weak D match, TRBD1 (5 bases). CDR3 size: 12 residues. Trimming took off 3 bases at V and 6 bases at J, with 8 bases between the two ends. Germline CDR1 LNHDA, CDR2 SQIVND (reference sequence). For the CDR3, the DNA is TGTGCCAGTAGTATCTCGACAGCTGAAGCTTTCTTT. Translating it yields CASSISTAEAFF.

This chain joins TRBV12-3 or TRBV12-4 and TRBJ2-7, with TRBD2 matching 7 bases. The trim removed 6 bases at V and 4 bases at J, leaving 9 bases unmatched. This CDR3 is built from 14 residues. The CDR3 protein is CASRRGLKLYEQYF. In DNA, the CDR3 is TGTGCCAGCAGGCGGGGACTAAAATTATACGAGCAGTACTTC.

This clonotype has only a few counts. The DNA for the CDR3 is TGTGCCATCAGTGAGTCGAGGGATGGGCAAGAGACCCAGTACTTC. Translated: CAISESRDGQETQYF. The chain combines TRBV10-3 with TRBJ2-5, with D perhaps matching TRBD2 (5 bases). Trimming cost V 0 bases and J 2 bases, with 10 bases left between them. Germline CDR1 is ENHRY and CDR2 is SYGVKD. The CDR3 is made up of 15 amino acids.

This clonotype was found many times. V usage is TRBV5-6 and J usage is TRBJ1-5; TRBD1 matches at 7 bases. Trimming cost V 6 bases and J 3 bases; bases outside gene matches: 15. This CDR3 spans 17 amino acids. Per the germline V gene, CDR1 is SGHDT and CDR2 is YYEEEE. The CDR3 region has the DNA TGTGCCAGCACCCTACCCAGGGACAGCCAAGCCAATCAGCCCCAGCATTTT. Amino acid sequence: CASTLPRDSQANQPQHF.

The rearrangement uses TRBV19 and TRBJ2-1, with 14 bases that match TRBD2. The germline CDR1 and CDR2 sequences are LNHDA and SQIVND (reference sequence). The V gene end was trimmed by 5 bases and the J gene end by 0 bases; junction bases not matched to a gene: 9. CDR3 length equals 19 residues. The CDR3 DNA is TGTGCCAGTAGTCTCGGACTAGCGGGAGGTAGGAGCTCCTACAATGAGCAGTTCTTC. Amino acid sequence: CASSLGLAGGRSSYNEQFF.

J is TRBJ1-1 and V is TRBV2; 9 bases line up with TRBD1. The germline V gene has CDR1 SNHLY and CDR2 FYNNEI. This CDR3 comprises 13 residues. Trimming removed 8 bases from V and 4 bases from J; junction bases left unmatched: 5. The CDR3: CASPLTGGTEAFF. The DNA for the CDR3 is TGTGCCAGCCCATTGACAGGGGGCACTGAAGCTTTCTTT.

Many counts were recorded for this clonotype. This CDR3 is CSLLASGNQETQYF. CDR3 nucleotides: TGCAGCCTTCTGGCTAGCGGGAATCAAGAGACCCAGTACTTC. The V gene is TRBV29-1, the J gene TRBJ2-5; TRBD2 agrees at 9 bases. Germline values: CDR1 SQVTM, CDR2 ANQGSEA. CDR3 size: 14 residues. The junction had 9 bases not matched to a gene; V was cut back by 8 bases and J by 2 bases.

In this sample, this clonotype turned up a few times. In nucleotides, the CDR3 is TGTGCCAGCAAAACAGGGGCCTCCTCTGGGACTGAAGCTTTCTTT. Translating it yields CASKTGASSGTEAFF. The chain couples TRBV6-1 to TRBJ1-1; TRBD1 agrees at 7 bases. The CDR3 is 15 amino acids. Germline V gene lookup returns CDR1 MNHNS and CDR2 SASEGT. Trimming removed 7 bases from V and 5 bases from J; junction bases left unmatched: 13.

This clonotype was seen ten or more times. This CDR3 reads CASSVSRGYNEQYF. The CDR3 region has the DNA TGTGCCAGCAGTGTTTCCAGGGGTTACAACGAGCAGTACTTC. The rearrangement uses TRBV6-1 and TRBJ2-7; TRBD1 is a possible D gene (6 bases). The CDR3 has 14 amino acids. Germline V gene lookup returns CDR1 MNHNS and CDR2 SASEGT. The germline V and J ends were trimmed by 4 bases and 5 bases, with 15 bases remaining between them.

This clonotype was seen a few times. The genes are TRBV6-6 and TRBJ2-3, with D maybe TRBD1 (5 bases). V dropped 8 bases and J dropped 3 bases, with 18 bases sitting between them. Per germline, CDR1 MNHNY and CDR2 SVGAGI (reference sequence). There are 15 residues in the CDR3. The CDR3 loop reads CASDLGVIGTDTQYF. Written as DNA, the CDR3 is TGTGCCAGCGACCTAGGGGTAATTGGGACAGATACGCAGTATTTT.

This clonotype was seen ten or more times. This chain links TRBV7-2 with TRBJ2-7; 10 positions agree with TRBD2. CDR3 length equals 16 residues. V shed 4 bases, J shed 0 bases, and the junction held 6 bases outside the gene matches. CDR1 is SGHTA and CDR2 is FQGNSA in the germline V gene. This chain's CDR3 is CASSSGTSASSYEQYF. The CDR3 DNA reads as TGTGCCAGCAGCTCCGGGACTAGCGCGAGCTCCTACGAGCAGTACTTC.